This T cell receptor (beta chain) appears in the sequencing data of a study of blood T cells in healthy people across ages. Study as a whole: In model experiments, template switching was able to capture about one barcoded beta molecule for every two T cells that were present.

V gave up 5 bases and J gave up 0 bases, with 16 bases separating them. Germline V lookup: CDR1 SGHTA, CDR2 FQGNSA. The CDR3 contains 16 residues. Through a sample-barcoded 5' primer and a J-beta primer mix, a second PCR was run for roughly 7 to 12 cycles. From the 5' RACE reads, TCRdb called clonotypes with MiXCR, one entry per CDR3 protein. This sample has a few hundred thousand distinct CDR3 sequences, with 27% found just once. General study points: A strong correlation was found between TCR beta diversity and the percentage of naive T cells.

Regarding this clonotype: Antigen specificity is unknown.

The TCR comes from a woman between 65 and 79 years old in good health. The chain uses TRBV7-2 and TRBJ1-1; no clear D. The sequencing sample was made of blood. DNA of the CDR3: TGTGCCAGCAGCCCCGTGGACCTCCTCATGAACACTGAAGCTTTCTTT. Residues: CASSPVDLLMNTEAFF.